Each of the 27 T cell receptor beta chains below was sequenced from the same sample in a study of blood T cell repertoires in COVID-19. Sequenced by immunoSEQ multiplex PCR; TCRdb stores in-frame clones only, minus some. The table lists around 60,000 clones, around 83% of them singletons. Sequencing was carried out using peripheral blood. These receptors originate from a man younger than 45 with COVID-19, enrolled during active disease.

The CDR3 sequence: CASRTYQGQQETQYF. In DNA, the CDR3 is TGTGCCAGCAGGACTTACCAGGGACAACAAGAGACCCAGTACTTC. V is TRBV7-2 and J is TRBJ2-5; TRBD1 might be the D (6 bases). Germline V gene lookup returns CDR1 SGHTA and CDR2 FQGNSA. This CDR3 contains 15 residues. The V and J ends lost 6 bases and 2 bases respectively, with 16 bases between them.

This chain uses TRBV24-1 with TRBJ2-5; D might be TRBD2 (6 bases). Per germline, CDR1 KGHDR and CDR2 SFDVKD. This CDR3 is built from 15 residues. With 3 bases removed from V and 6 bases from J, the gap between germline ends came to 16 bases. CDR3 protein: CATSDTRAGPKTQYF. CDR3 coding DNA: TGTGCCACCAGTGATACCCGAGCGGGCCCCAAGACCCAGTACTTC.

CDR3 region: CASSEAENTEAFF. Here the CDR3 DNA reads TGTGCCAGCAGTGAGGCGGAGAACACTGAAGCTTTCTTT. This sequence joins TRBV6-1 and TRBJ1-1, with D unresolved. Germline V lookup: CDR1 MNHNS, CDR2 SASEGT. The CDR3 has 13 residues. V was pared by 3 bases and J by 1 base, with 6 bases between.

This chain joins TRBV11-1 and TRBJ2-5, with a tentative D call TRBD2 (5 bases). Deletions cut 1 base from V and 5 bases from J, with 17 bases between. Per the germline V gene, CDR1 is SGHAT and CDR2 is FQDESV (reference sequence). This CDR3 has 16 amino acids. CDR3 amino acids: CASSLESTGSAETQYF. The DNA for the CDR3 is TGTGCCAGCAGCTTAGAATCGACTGGGAGCGCGGAGACCCAGTACTTC.

This CDR3 is CASSLGGARDQPQHF. In DNA, the CDR3 is TGTGCCAGCAGTTTAGGGGGGGCGCGGGATCAGCCCCAGCATTTT. V usage is TRBV28 and J usage is TRBJ1-5; D is possibly TRBD1 (6 bases). The V gene's germline CDR1 is MDHEN and CDR2 SYDVKM. Trimming stripped 2 bases from V and 5 bases from J, with 13 bases between. The CDR3 extends over 15 amino acids.

The V and J genes are TRBV10-2 and TRBJ2-1, with TRBD2 matching 8 bases. This CDR3 spans 16 amino acids. Trimming at V came to 3 bases and at J to 1 base, leaving 5 bases not matched to a gene. Germline loops: CDR1 WSHSY, CDR2 SAAADI. This CDR3 reads CASSDNERESYNEQFF. DNA for the CDR3: TGCGCCAGCAGTGATAATGAGCGGGAGTCCTACAATGAGCAGTTCTTC.

This sequence joins TRBV18 and TRBJ1-3; D may be TRBD1 (6 bases). V was trimmed by 0 bases and J by 0 bases, leaving 9 bases between them. CDR1 KGHSH and CDR2 LQKENI come from the germline V gene. There are 16 residues in the CDR3. DNA of the CDR3: TGTGCCAGCTCACCACCGAGGACAGACTCTGGAAACACCATATATTTT. Protein: CASSPPRTDSGNTIYF.

Only one count was recorded for this clone. The genes are TRBV19 and TRBJ1-5; TRBD1 might be the D (6 bases). Looked up from germline, CDR1 is LNHDA and CDR2 is SQIVND (reference sequence). V lost 2 bases and J 2 bases, leaving 16 bases between the germline ends. This CDR3 region has 17 residues. CDR3 sequence reads: CASSILAPGHRNQPQHF. CDR3 in DNA: TGTGCCAGTAGTATACTTGCTCCGGGACACCGCAATCAGCCCCAGCATTTT.

This clone was detected a few times. The chain couples TRBV6-5 to TRBJ2-5; 9 bases fit TRBD2. CDR1 MNHEY and CDR2 SVGAGI come from the germline V gene. Unmatched junction bases numbered 7, after V lost 6 bases and J lost 2 bases. The CDR3 sequence is 15 residues long. This CDR3 reads CASSTSSGGQETQYF. In nucleotides, the CDR3 is TGTGCCAGCAGCACCAGTAGCGGGGGACAAGAGACCCAGTACTTC.

The rearrangement uses TRBV5-4 and TRBJ2-5, with unresolved D. V lost 3 bases to trimming and J lost 1 base, with 7 bases between them. CDR3 length: 13 amino acids. The V gene's germline CDR1 is SGHNT and CDR2 YYREEE (reference sequence). The CDR3 loop is CASSSRPQETQYF. The CDR3 bases are TGTGCCAGCAGCTCGCGTCCCCAAGAGACCCAGTACTTC.

This clone has just a few counts. The chain joins TRBV4-2 to TRBJ1-1, with 8 bases matching TRBD1. In germline, CDR1 is LGHNA, CDR2 YNFKEQ. The CDR3 loop spans 16 amino acids. The V segment lost 0 bases and the J segment 1 base; nucleotides outside the gene matches: 4. CDR3 sequence (DNA): TGTGCCAGCAGCCAAGATCCAGGGACAGGGAACACTGAAGCTTTCTTT. Translated: CASSQDPGTGNTEAFF.

The chain recombines TRBV30 with TRBJ2-1; 11 bases are shared with TRBD2. V trimming: 0 bases; J trimming: 9 bases; junction bases outside the gene matches: 7. The CDR3 loop spans 15 amino acids. The V gene's germline CDR1 is GTSNPN and CDR2 SVGIG (reference sequence). CDR3 sequence (DNA): TGTGCCTGGAGTGTAATAGCGGGAGGGCCCATTGAGCAGTTCTTC. Translating it yields CAWSVIAGGPIEQFF.

The gene calls are TRBV7-3 and TRBJ2-2; TRBD1 is a possible D gene (5 bases). The germline gives CDR1 SGHTA, CDR2 FQGTGA. Trimming shortened V by 2 bases and J by 0 bases, and 10 bases separated the two germline ends. The CDR3 has 16 residues. CDR3 in amino acids: CASSLGRASNTGELFF. DNA for the CDR3: TGTGCCAGCAGCTTAGGCAGGGCCTCGAACACCGGGGAGCTGTTTTTT.

This chain connects TRBV4-3 to TRBJ2-1; 8 positions match TRBD1. The CDR3 loop spans 15 amino acids. Germline assignment: CDR1 LGHNA and CDR2 YSLEER. V lost 4 bases, J lost 0 bases, and 2 bases stayed unmatched. The CDR3 spells CASSLGQGSYNEQFF. The CDR3 DNA reads as TGCGCCAGCAGCCTAGGACAGGGCTCCTACAATGAGCAGTTCTTC.

The chain couples TRBV7-6 to TRBJ1-3; the D is unclear. Germline V CDR1 and CDR2: SGHVS, FNYEAQ. V was trimmed by 4 bases and J by 0 bases, leaving 7 bases between them. This CDR3 spans 14 amino acids. The CDR3 nucleotides read TGTGCCAGCAGCTCCGCGGACTCTGGAAACACCATATATTTT. Translating gives CASSSADSGNTIYF.

Only one count was recorded for this clone. The chain links TRBV6-2 or TRBV6-3 to TRBJ2-5, with D possibly matching TRBD2 (5 bases). CDR3 length: 14 residues. Per the germline V gene, CDR1 is MNHEY and CDR2 is SVGEGT. Between the trimmed V and J ends, which lost 3 bases and 5 bases, there was a span of 13 bases. The DNA of the CDR3 is TGTGCCAGCAGTTATCGAAACGCGGGCGAGACCCAGTACTTC. Its translation: CASSYRNAGETQYF.

This chain links TRBV9 with TRBJ1-1; D is unresolved. The CDR3 runs to 14 residues. From germline, CDR1 is SGDLS and CDR2 YYNGEE. V lost 0 bases and J lost 4, with 10 bases in between. The CDR3 protein is CASSVGGWGTEAFF. The CDR3, as DNA: TGTGCCAGCAGCGTAGGAGGGTGGGGCACTGAAGCTTTCTTT.

A note on this clone: The sample holds other DNA sequences that translate to the same CDR3. The rearrangement joins TRBV12-5 to TRBJ1-5; TRBD1 is a possible D gene (6 bases). CDR1 is LGHNT, CDR2 FRNRAP, per germline. The CDR3 has 18 residues. V lost 1 base, J lost 4 bases, and 20 bases lay in between. CDR3 protein: CASGLAAGGAGGNQPQHF. The CDR3 DNA reads as TGTGCTAGTGGTTTGGCGGCGGGGGGGGCGGGTGGAAATCAGCCCCAGCATTTT.

This clone was observed a single time. The V and J genes are TRBV29-1 and TRBJ2-5; tentative D call: TRBD1 (5 bases). This CDR3 is 14 amino acids long. The germline CDR1 and CDR2 sequences are SQVTM and ANQGSEA. The V end lost 2 bases, the J end lost 5 bases, and 15 bases lay between the germline ends. The CDR3, as DNA: TGCAGCGTTGAACCATGGACACCCCGGGAGACCCAGTACTTC. It codes for CSVEPWTPRETQYF.

The CDR3 bases are TGCGCCAGCAGCGTGGGGACTACGAACACCGGGGAGCTGTTTTTT. Protein: CASSVGTTNTGELFF. The genes are TRBV5-1 and TRBJ2-2, with 7 bases identical to TRBD2. V lost 4 bases, J lost 0 bases, and 3 bases stayed unmatched. This CDR3 is 15 amino acids long. The germline V gene encodes CDR1 SGHRS and CDR2 YFSETQ.

This sequence joins TRBV11-3 and TRBJ2-7; 10 bases agree with TRBD2. J lost 0 bases, V lost 5 bases, and 1 base had no gene match. Germline V gene data show CDR1 as SGHNT and CDR2 as YENEEA. CDR3 size: 14 residues. CDR3 in amino acids: CASSTSGDSYEQYF. DNA for the CDR3: TGTGCCAGCAGCACTAGCGGGGACTCCTACGAGCAGTACTTC.

This chain links TRBV7-9 with TRBJ2-3, with 11 bases matching TRBD2. This CDR3 is 15 amino acids long. Trimming took 5 bases from V and 8 from J; bases not matched to a gene: 9. Germline CDR1 is SEHNR and CDR2 is FQNEAQ (reference sequence). The CDR3 region is CASSPSSGRFATQYF. Here the CDR3 DNA reads TGTGCCAGCAGCCCGTCTAGCGGGAGGTTCGCTACGCAGTATTTT.

The chain links TRBV28 to TRBJ2-5; D is possibly TRBD1 (5 bases). The V gene lost 1 base and the J gene lost 4 bases, with 13 bases spanning the gap. Germline V gives CDR1 MDHEN, CDR2 SYDVKM. This CDR3 region has 15 residues. This CDR3 reads CASSLSGNGGETQYF. The DNA for the CDR3 is TGTGCCAGCAGTTTATCAGGGAATGGTGGAGAGACCCAGTACTTC.

The V and J genes are TRBV6-1 and TRBJ2-5, with 7 bases identical to TRBD1. Germline lookup yields CDR1 MNHNS and CDR2 SASEGT. The CDR3 is made up of 14 amino acids. V shed 2 bases, J shed 4 bases, and the junction held 4 bases outside the gene matches. This CDR3 is CASSERQGRETQYF. The DNA for the CDR3 is TGTGCCAGCAGTGAACGACAGGGCAGAGAGACCCAGTACTTC.

The V call is TRBV20-1, the J call TRBJ1-1, with TRBD1 identical over 9 bases. Germline V gives CDR1 DFQATT, CDR2 SNEGSKA (reference sequence). V gave up 3 bases and J gave up 8 bases; unmatched junction bases: 7. The CDR3 is made up of 13 amino acids. CDR3 DNA sequence: TGCAGTGCTAGTCGGACAGGGGTGGACGAAGCTTTCTTT. This sequence encodes CSASRTGVDEAFF.

The chain uses TRBV5-4 and TRBJ2-3; weak D call: TRBD2 (6 bases). The germline V and J ends were trimmed by 3 bases and 6 bases, with 26 bases remaining between them. CDR1 is SGHNT, CDR2 YYREEE, per germline (reference sequence). The CDR3 spans 18 residues. The CDR3 protein is CASSSNSGGGAGGDTQYF. CDR3 nucleotide sequence: TGTGCCAGCAGCTCTAACAGTGGTGGAGGGGCAGGCGGGGATACGCAGTATTTT.

The V gene is TRBV5-4, the J gene TRBJ2-1, with D possibly TRBD2 on 6 matching bases. Germline V lookup: CDR1 SGHNT, CDR2 YYREEE (reference sequence). The CDR3 has 15 amino acids. Trimming removed 0 bases at V and 8 bases at J, with 15 bases between. Here the CDR3 DNA reads TGTGCCAGCAGCTTGGGGGGCGGGGTGGAGGATGAGCAGTTCTTC. Translating it yields CASSLGGGVEDEQFF. The variable domain in full, completed from reference TRBV5-4 and TRBJ2-1, reads ETGVTQSPTHLIKTRGQQVTLRCSSQSGHNTVSWYQQALGQGPQFIFQYYREEENGRGNFPPRFSGLQFPNYSSELNVNALELDDSALYLCASSLGGGVEDEQFFGPGTRLTVL.